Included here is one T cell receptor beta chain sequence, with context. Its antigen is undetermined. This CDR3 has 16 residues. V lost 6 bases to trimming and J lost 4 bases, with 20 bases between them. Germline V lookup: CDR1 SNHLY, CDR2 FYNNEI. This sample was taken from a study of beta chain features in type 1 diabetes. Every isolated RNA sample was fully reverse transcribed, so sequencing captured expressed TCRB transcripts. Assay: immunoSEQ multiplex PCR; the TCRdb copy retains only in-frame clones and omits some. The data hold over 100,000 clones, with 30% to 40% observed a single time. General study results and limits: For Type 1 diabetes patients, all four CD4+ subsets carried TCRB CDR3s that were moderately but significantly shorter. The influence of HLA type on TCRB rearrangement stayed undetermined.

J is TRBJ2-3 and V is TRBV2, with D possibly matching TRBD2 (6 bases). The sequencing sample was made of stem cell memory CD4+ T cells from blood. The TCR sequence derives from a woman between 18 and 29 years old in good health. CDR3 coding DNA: TGTGCCAGCAGGGTACTCGGGGGAGGAGGCGCAGATACGCAGTATTTT. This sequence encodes CASRVLGGGGADTQYF.